The sequence of this TCR beta chain was determined in a study of blood T cells in healthy people across ages. As for this clonotype: Its antigen remains unidentified.

Study-level findings and limits: With donor CMV status unknown, expanded clonotype changes were possibly confounded.

The second PCR ran roughly 6 to 11 cycles with a sample-barcoded 5' primer and J-beta primers. TCRdb ran MiXCR on the 5' RACE reads and lists one entry per CDR3 protein. The sample consists of about 1,600,000 distinct CDR3 sequences, around 42% of them appearing once. Germline CDR1 and CDR2: MNHEY and SVGAGI. The CDR3 runs 13 residues. The V end lost 7 bases, the J end lost 6 bases, and 13 bases lay between the germline ends. This clonotype was sampled from a woman aged 18-29 years in good health. The specimen was blood. The V gene is TRBV6-5, the J gene TRBJ2-1; D is ambiguous. In nucleotides, the CDR3 is TGTGCCAGCAAGGAAATAGCCGTCAATGAGCAGTTCTTC. This encodes CASKEIAVNEQFF.